These T cell receptor beta chains were read from a single sample in a study of cytomegalovirus exposure and HLA in healthy donors. Generated by immunoSEQ multiplex PCR, the TCRdb table keeps only in-frame clones and is missing some. The sample has 130,000 or so clones, around 77% seen once. Sequencing input: PBMCs. The receptors shown here come from a woman aged 60 to 75 in good health and CMV-seronegative. The CDR3 runs from the conserved cysteine through the conserved F or W. D genes are given only for firm matches. Clone size is not always given. Where it is, it says once, few, many or a class for expanded clones.

. TRBD1 TRBJ1-6 TRBV5-4 TGTGCCAGCAGCTGGGACAGGGGAAATTCACCCCTCCACTTT CASSWDRGNSPLHF
. . TRBJ2-7 TRBV7-8 TGTGCCAGCAGTTCCCGGGGCTCCTACGAGCAGTACTTC CASSSRGSYEQYF
. TRBD2 TRBJ2-4 TRBV18 TGTGCCAGCTCACCGTCCGGAGGGCTAGCGGGGGCCAAAAACATTCAGTACTTC CASSPSGGLAGAKNIQYF
. . TRBJ1-3 TRBV2 TGTGCCAGCAGTGAAGCAGGCGGCTCTGGAAACACCATATATTTT CASSEAGGSGNTIYF
. TRBD2 TRBJ2-7 TRBV30 TGTGCTTCCAAGCGGGCGGGAGGCTACGAGCAGTACTTC CASKRAGGYEQYF
few . TRBJ1-3 TRBV28 TGTGCCAGCAGTTTGTCCAGCTCTGGAAACACCATATATTTT CASSLSSSGNTIYF
. . TRBJ2-1 TRBV9 TGTGCCAGCAGCGTAGGAGGGGGAGCCTACAATGAGCAGTTCTTC CASSVGGGAYNEQFF
. TRBD1 TRBJ2-1 TRBV5-8 TGTGCCAGCAGTTCGACAGGGGGTAAAAGGTACAATGAGCAGTTCTTC CASSSTGGKRYNEQFF
. TRBD1 TRBJ2-1 TRBV19 TGTGCCAGTAGTCCCACTTCAGGGGGCGTTTGGAATGAGCAGTTCTTC CASSPTSGGVWNEQFF
. TRBD1 TRBJ1-5 TRBV7-9 TGTGCCAGCAGTTCCGTCCCCGGGACAGGAGGGACTCAGCCCCAGCATTTT CASSSVPGTGGTQPQHF
. TRBD1 TRBJ1-1 TRBV7-2 TGTGCCAGCAGCCCAGGGGGGACATTAGGACAACGAACTGAAGCTTTCTTT CASSPGGTLGQRTEAFF
. . TRBJ2-2 TRBV7-8 TGTGCCAGCAGCCGGAGTGTCGCGCAGAGTAACACCGGGGAGCTGTTTTTT CASSRSVAQSNTGELFF
few TRBD1 TRBJ1-1 TRBV5-1 TGCGCCAGCAGCCGGGACAGGGAAGCTTTCTTT CASSRDREAFF
few . TRBJ2-5 TRBV9 TGTGCCAGCAGCCTGGGTCTAGCCCAAGAGACCCAGTACTTC CASSLGLAQETQYF
few TRBD2 TRBJ2-1 TRBV4-2 TGTGCCAGCAGCCAAGTTCCAGCGGGAGGGCTAGGCGATGAGCAGTTCTTC CASSQVPAGGLGDEQFF
. . TRBJ2-3 TRBV30 TGTGCCTGGGGCTCCGGGGCAGATACGCAGTATTTT CAWGSGADTQYF
few . TRBJ2-1 TRBV4-1 TGCGCCAGCAGCCAGCTCGTGAAGCCCGAGCAGTTCTTC CASSQLVKPEQFF
. TRBD1 TRBJ1-5 TRBV7-8 TGTGCCAGCAGCGCCGGGACAGCCAACTCCAATCAGCCCCAGCATTTT CASSAGTANSNQPQHF
once TRBD1 TRBJ1-3 TRBV19 TGTGCCAGTTCAACAGGGGGCTCTGGAAACACCATATATTTT CASSTGGSGNTIYF
. . TRBJ2-7 TRBV21-1 TGTGCCAGCAGCAAAGCCGCGGGACCTTCTTCCTACGAGCAGTACTTC CASSKAAGPSSYEQYF
. . TRBJ1-2 TRBV25-1 TGTGCCAGCAGGGAGACAGGAGCCAACTATGGCTACACCTTC CASRETGANYGYTF
few TRBD1 TRBJ1-5 TRBV11-2 TGTGCCAGCAGCTTAACCGCAGACAGGGCTGAGCCCCAGCATTTT CASSLTADRAEPQHF
. . TRBJ2-2 TRBV2 TGTGCCAGCAATTCTCCTCGGCTATTAGAGGCCGGGGAGCTGTTTTTT CASNSPRLLEAGELFF
few TRBD2 TRBJ2-3 TRBV5-1 TGCGCCAGCAGTCCCCCGACAACTAGCGGGAGCACAGATACGCAGTATTTT CASSPPTTSGSTDTQYF
. . TRBJ2-1 TRBV11-2 TGTGCCAGCAGCGGAGACAGGGGACTATACAATGAGCAGTTCTTC CASSGDRGLYNEQFF
few TRBD1 TRBJ2-1 TRBV11-3 TGTGCCAGCAGTCAGACACAGGGGAGTGGGGACAATGAGCAGTTCTTC CASSQTQGSGDNEQFF
. . TRBJ2-1 TRBV28 TGTGCCAGCAGGCCGACAGTGTATAAGGGGCAGTTCTTC CASRPTVYKGQFF
. TRBD2 TRBJ2-5 TRBV5-1 TGCGCCAGCAGCACCCCGGGACTAGGGGAGCAGTACTTC CASSTPGLGEQYF
. . TRBJ1-2 TRBV7-6 TGTGCCAGCAGCTCCGGGAAGAACTATGGCTACACCTTC CASSSGKNYGYTF
few TRBD1 TRBJ1-2 TRBV5-1 TGCGCCAGCAGCTGGGGACAGAGCAGGAATAGGCACTATGGCTACACCTTC CASSWGQSRNRHYGYTF
. . TRBJ2-1 TRBV9 TGTGCCAGCAGCCCGGCGGGGGCAGCCTACAATGAGCAGTTCTTC CASSPAGAAYNEQFF
few TRBD1 TRBJ2-7 TRBV10-1 TGCGCCAGCAGGGACAGAGGACAGGGCAAAAAGCCAAATCGCTCCTACGAGCAGTACTTC CASRDRGQGKKPNRSYEQYF
few TRBD2 TRBJ2-7 TRBV30 TGTGCCTGGAGTGCCGGGACTAGCGGAGGTGGGCTCTACGAGCAGTACTTC CAWSAGTSGGGLYEQYF
. TRBD1 TRBJ2-7 TRBV28 TGTGCCAGCAGTTTACTCCGGGACAGGGGCGACGAGCAGTACTTC CASSLLRDRGDEQYF
. . TRBJ2-7 TRBV6-5 TGTGCCAGCAGTTACACTGGTGCCGGCTCCTACGAGCAGTACTTC CASSYTGAGSYEQYF
. . TRBJ2-7 TRBV2 TGTGCCAGCAGTGACGGCGGAGGCCCCTACGAGCAGTACTTC CASSDGGGPYEQYF
. TRBD2 TRBJ2-7 TRBV7-2 TGTGCCAGCAGCCACGGGACTAGCGGCTACGAGCAGTACTTC CASSHGTSGYEQYF
. . TRBJ1-1 TRBV9 TGTGCCAGCAGCGTAGAGGATATAGCGAACACTGAAGCTTTCTTT CASSVEDIANTEAFF
. TRBD1 TRBJ2-1 TRBV9 TGTGCCAGCAGCGTAACTTCCGGGACAGGCGGGCGTATATACAATGAGCAGTTCTTC CASSVTSGTGGRIYNEQFF
. . TRBJ1-1 TRBV19 TGTGCCAGTAGTATGCCCTACAGCCCGGCTGAAGCTTTCTTT CASSMPYSPAEAFF
once . TRBJ1-1 TRBV6-6 TGTGCCAGCTCCGACAGAGGTCTGAACACTGAAGCTTTCTTT CASSDRGLNTEAFF
. . TRBJ1-5 TRBV27 TGTGCCAGCAGCCGGGTCAACAATCAGCCCCAGCATTTT CASSRVNNQPQHF
. TRBD2 TRBJ2-7 TRBV27 TGTGCCAGCAGTCCTCTAGCGGGAGAAATCGGCGAGCAGTACTTC CASSPLAGEIGEQYF
. TRBD2 TRBJ2-7 TRBV7-2 TGTGCCAGCAGCTTCTGGACTAGCGGGGCCTACGAGCAGTACTTC CASSFWTSGAYEQYF
. . TRBJ1-1 TRBV10-2 TGCGCCAGCAGTGACGCGACAAGGACTGAAGCTTTCTTT CASSDATRTEAFF
. . TRBJ1-3 TRBV28 TGTGCCACCAACTCCCCGATCTCTGGAAACACCATATATTTT CATNSPISGNTIYF
. . TRBJ2-3 TRBV30 TGTGCCTGGGGTGAGGGGTGGGGCACAGATACGCAGTATTTT CAWGEGWGTDTQYF
. . TRBJ1-4 TRBV28 TGTGCCAGCATGCTAACTGGGCGTGAAAAACTGTTTTTT CASMLTGREKLFF